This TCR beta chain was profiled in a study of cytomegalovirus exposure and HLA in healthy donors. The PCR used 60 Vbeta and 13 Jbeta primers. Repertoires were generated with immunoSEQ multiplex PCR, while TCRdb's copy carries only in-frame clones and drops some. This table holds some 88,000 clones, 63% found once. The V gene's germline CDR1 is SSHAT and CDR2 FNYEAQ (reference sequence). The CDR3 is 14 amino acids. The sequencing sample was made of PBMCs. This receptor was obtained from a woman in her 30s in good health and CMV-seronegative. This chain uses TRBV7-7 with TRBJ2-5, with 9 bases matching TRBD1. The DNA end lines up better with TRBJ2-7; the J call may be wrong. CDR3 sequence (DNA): TGTGCCAGCAGCTCGGGACAGGGCTCCTACGAGCAGTACTTC. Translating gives CASSSGQGSYEQYF.